Each of the 10 T cell receptor beta chains below was sequenced from the same sample in a study of regulatory T cells in long-lasting Graves disease (TCRdb year 2021). The library relied on multiplex PCR. Data came from an Illumina HiSeq 4000. iRepertoire HTBI primers and Arm-PCR amplification of CDR3 regions were used to construct TCR beta libraries. TCRdb cleaned the public reads at Q25 with fastp, built clones with MiXCR and kept in-frame beta chains. Every entry covers one CDR3 protein and lists the most common genes and DNA from its rows. This sample holds about 400,000 distinct CDR3 sequences; 15% to 18% were observed only once. 22% of the sample goes to the ten largest clones. This specimen's time point label, interpreted: newly diagnosed GD, antithyroid drugs for less than 3 months. RNA was extracted from PBMCs in TRIzol for both TCR sequencing and RNA sequencing. Specimen: peripheral blood mononuclear cells (PBMCs), collected at new diagnosis, from a patient treated with antithyroid drugs. The receptors stem from a female donor with Graves disease.

The chain recombines TRBV20-1 with TRBJ2-6; TRBD2 aligns across 8 bases. This CDR3 is 14 amino acids long. In germline, CDR1 is DFQATT, CDR2 SNEGSKA (reference sequence). CDR3 nucleotides: TGCAGCGCCCAAGCGGGAGCTGGGGCCAACGTCCTGACTTTC. Translated, it gives CSAQAGAGANVLTF.

This clonotype came up many times. The chain has TRBV28 and TRBJ1-1; 7 bases align to TRBD1. Germline V gene data show CDR1 as MDHEN and CDR2 as SYDVKM. This CDR3 has 16 residues. With V trimmed by 6 bases and J by 4 bases, 14 bases remained unmatched. Here the CDR3 reads CASRDSRRNRGTEAFF. As DNA, the CDR3 is TGTGCCAGCAGGGACAGCCGCAGAAACAGGGGCACTGAAGCTTTCTTT.

Many counts were recorded for this clonotype. The chain is built from TRBV20-1 and TRBJ2-1, with TRBD2 matching over 8 bases. Germline V lookup: CDR1 DFQATT, CDR2 SNEGSKA (reference sequence). This CDR3 is 14 amino acids long. V lost 6 bases, J lost 7 bases, and 11 bases stayed unmatched. The DNA of the CDR3 is TGCAGTGCAACACGGGAGGGCCGCGAAAATGAGCAGTTCTTC. It yields the protein CSATREGRENEQFF.

This clonotype was detected many times. The V and J genes are TRBV27 and TRBJ1-6, with D maybe TRBD1 (5 bases). Germline V gene sequence: CDR1 MNHEY, CDR2 SMNVEV (reference sequence). Trimming pared 4 bases from V and 4 bases from J, leaving 8 bases between. The CDR3 runs to 14 residues. CDR3 protein: CASSWGRYNSPLHF. CDR3 nucleotide sequence: TGTGCCAGCAGTTGGGGACGTTATAATTCACCCCTCCACTTT.

The CDR3 nucleotides read TGTGCCAGCAGTTTAGGACAGGGGGCGAACACCTTC. This codes for CASSLGQGANTF. The genes are TRBV28 and TRBJ1-2; TRBD1 matches 11 bases. Germline CDR1 MDHEN, CDR2 SYDVKM. The CDR3 covers 12 residues. Trimming removed 2 bases from V and 12 bases from J; junction bases left unmatched: 2.

In this sample, this clonotype turned up once. The gene calls are TRBV4-1 and TRBJ1-5; 9 nucleotides match TRBD1. The V segment lost 3 bases and the J segment 5 bases; nucleotides outside the gene matches: 8. The CDR3 has 16 amino acids. Germline loops: CDR1 MGHRA, CDR2 YSYEKL. The chain's CDR3 is CASSHITGGRDQPQHF. The CDR3 bases are TGCGCCAGCAGCCACATAACAGGGGGCCGTGATCAGCCCCAGCATTTT.

This clonotype was counted many times. This sequence joins TRBV10-3 and TRBJ1-2, with D perhaps TRBD1 (6 bases). The length of the CDR3 is 11 residues. The germline V and J ends were trimmed by 7 bases and 4 bases, with 7 bases remaining between them. The V gene's germline CDR1 is ENHRY and CDR2 SYGVKD. CDR3 region: CAITDSYGYTF. The CDR3 coding sequence is TGTGCCATCACGGACAGCTATGGCTACACCTTC.

This clonotype was seen a few times. This chain connects TRBV3-1 to TRBJ2-1, with unresolved D. Trimming removed 4 bases from V and 5 bases from J, with 15 bases in between. This CDR3 comprises 15 residues. CDR1 LGHDT and CDR2 YNNKEL come from the germline V gene (reference sequence). The CDR3 DNA sequence: TGTGCCAGCAGCCCCCAACCCTCTTTCGACAATGAGCAGTTCTTC. Its translation: CASSPQPSFDNEQFF.

This clonotype was detected ten times or more. CDR3 coding DNA: TGTGCCAGCAGCTCCCCCGGGACTAGCGAAAATGAGCAGTTCTTC. Amino acids: CASSSPGTSENEQFF. The chain combines TRBV7-9 with TRBJ2-1; the match to TRBD2 covers 10 bases. This CDR3 comprises 15 residues. Trimming removed 4 bases from V and 7 bases from J; junction bases left unmatched: 7. From germline, CDR1 is SEHNR and CDR2 FQNEAQ (reference sequence).

Many counts were recorded for this clonotype. The chain uses TRBV7-9 and TRBJ2-2; 10 nucleotides line up with TRBD2. CDR3 size: 18 residues. V gave up 3 bases and J gave up 0 bases; unmatched junction bases: 7. Germline lookup yields CDR1 SEHNR and CDR2 FQNEAQ (reference sequence). CDR3 amino acids: CASSLSTSGTSNTGELFF. CDR3 DNA sequence: TGTGCCAGCAGCTTGAGCACTAGCGGGACGTCGAACACCGGGGAGCTGTTTTTT. The full variable domain, rest sourced from reference TRBV7-9 and TRBJ2-2, is DTGVSQNPRHKITKRGQNVTFRCDPISEHNRLYWYRQTLGQGPEFLTYFQNEAQLEKSRLLSDRFSAERPKGSFSTLEIQRTEQGDSAMYLCASSLSTSGTSNTGELFFGEGSRLTVL.